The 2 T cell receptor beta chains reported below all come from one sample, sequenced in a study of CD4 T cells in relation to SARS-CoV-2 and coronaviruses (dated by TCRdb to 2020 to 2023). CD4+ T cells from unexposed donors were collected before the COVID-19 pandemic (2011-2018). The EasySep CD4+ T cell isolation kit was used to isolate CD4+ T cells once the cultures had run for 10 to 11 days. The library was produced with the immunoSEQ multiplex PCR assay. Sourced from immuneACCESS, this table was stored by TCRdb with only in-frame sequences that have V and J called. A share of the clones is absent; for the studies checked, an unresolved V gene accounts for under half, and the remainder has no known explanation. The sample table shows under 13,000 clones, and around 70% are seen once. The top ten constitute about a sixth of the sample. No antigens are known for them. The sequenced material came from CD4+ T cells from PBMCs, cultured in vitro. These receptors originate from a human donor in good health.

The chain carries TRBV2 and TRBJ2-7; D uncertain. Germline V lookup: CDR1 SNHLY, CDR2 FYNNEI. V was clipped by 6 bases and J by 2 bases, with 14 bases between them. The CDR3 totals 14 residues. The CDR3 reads CASREDAHPYEQYF. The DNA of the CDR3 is TGTGCCAGCAGAGAGGACGCACACCCCTACGAGCAGTACTTC.

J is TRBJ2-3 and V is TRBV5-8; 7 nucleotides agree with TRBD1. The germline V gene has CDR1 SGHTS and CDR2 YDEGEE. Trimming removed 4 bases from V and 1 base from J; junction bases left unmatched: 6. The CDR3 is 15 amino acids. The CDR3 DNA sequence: TGTGCCAGCAGCCACGACAGGGTTGGCACAGATACGCAGTATTTT. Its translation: CASSHDRVGTDTQYF. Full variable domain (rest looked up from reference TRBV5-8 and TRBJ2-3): EAGVTQSPTHLIKTRGQQATLRCSPISGHTSVYWYQQALGLGLQFLLWYDEGEERNRGNFPPRFSGRQFPNYSSELNVNALELEDSALYLCASSHDRVGTDTQYFGPGTRLTVL.